These T cell receptor beta chains were read from a single sample in a study of blood T cell repertoires in COVID-19. Data came from immunoSEQ multiplex PCR; TCRdb stores just in-frame clones and leaves some out. The sample lists 400,000 to 450,000 clones; less than 95% were seen once. Sequencing was performed on PBMCs or T cells enriched from blood (not recorded which). These receptors came from a man in his late teens or twenties who had recovered from COVID-19. Each CDR3 is given with its conserved first and last residue. Fields, in order: clone size, J gene, D gene, V gene, CDR3 protein, CDR3 DNA. D genes are given only for firm matches. Only part of the rows carry a size: once, few, many, or a class if the clone is expanded.

clone size: -; J gene: TRBJ1-1; D gene: TRBD1; V gene: TRBV5-1; CDR3 protein: CASATGGNTEAFF; CDR3 DNA: TGCGCCAGCGCGACAGGGGGGAACACTGAAGCTTTCTTT
clone size: -; J gene: TRBJ1-2; D gene: -; V gene: TRBV28; CDR3 protein: CASGPPHTEGYGYTF; CDR3 DNA: TGTGCCAGCGGACCTCCTCACACGGAGGGCTATGGCTACACCTTC
clone size: few; J gene: TRBJ1-6; D gene: TRBD1; V gene: TRBV19; CDR3 protein: CASSIYGTANSPLHF; CDR3 DNA: TGTGCCAGTAGTATTTATGGGACAGCGAATTCACCCCTCCACTTT
clone size: -; J gene: TRBJ2-1; D gene: TRBD2; V gene: TRBV5-1; CDR3 protein: CASWTKYKPLIAGVGNEQFF; CDR3 DNA: TGCGCCAGCTGGACGAAATACAAGCCCTTAATAGCGGGAGTGGGTAATGAGCAGTTCTTC
clone size: -; J gene: TRBJ1-1; D gene: -; V gene: TRBV27; CDR3 protein: CASSSDSAAFF; CDR3 DNA: TGTGCCAGCAGTTCAGACTCAGCAGCTTTCTTT
clone size: -; J gene: TRBJ1-4; D gene: TRBD1; V gene: TRBV27; CDR3 protein: CASSLFGTGVGEKLFF; CDR3 DNA: TGTGCCAGCAGTTTATTTGGGACAGGGGTGGGTGAAAAACTGTTTTTT
clone size: -; J gene: TRBJ2-1; D gene: -; V gene: TRBV10-1; CDR3 protein: CASSVGDNEQFF; CDR3 DNA: TGCGCCAGCAGTGTAGGGGACAATGAGCAGTTCTTC
clone size: -; J gene: TRBJ2-1; D gene: TRBD2; V gene: TRBV19; CDR3 protein: CASSIGATSAAEQFF; CDR3 DNA: TGTGCCAGTAGTATAGGGGCGACTAGCGCTGCCGAGCAGTTCTTC
clone size: -; J gene: TRBJ2-7; D gene: TRBD2; V gene: TRBV27; CDR3 protein: CASSSPGGGDGTYEQYF; CDR3 DNA: TGTGCCAGCAGTTCCCCCGGGGGAGGGGACGGAACCTACGAGCAGTACTTC
clone size: -; J gene: TRBJ1-1; D gene: -; V gene: TRBV29-1; CDR3 protein: CSVGLGSEAFF; CDR3 DNA: TGCAGCGTCGGGTTGGGGAGTGAAGCTTTCTTT
clone size: -; J gene: TRBJ1-2; D gene: TRBD1; V gene: TRBV5-5; CDR3 protein: CASSLSRQGYGYTF; CDR3 DNA: TGTGCCAGCAGCTTGTCTCGACAGGGCTATGGCTACACCTTC
clone size: once; J gene: TRBJ2-2; D gene: -; V gene: TRBV19; CDR3 protein: CASSSGGPNTGELFF; CDR3 DNA: TGTGCCAGTAGTAGCGGGGGCCCGAACACCGGGGAGCTGTTTTTT
clone size: once; J gene: TRBJ2-3; D gene: -; V gene: TRBV10-1; CDR3 protein: CASSEVEGGEDADTQYF; CDR3 DNA: TGCGCCAGCAGTGAGGTCGAGGGGGGGGAGGATGCAGATACGCAGTATTTT
clone size: -; J gene: TRBJ1-1; D gene: -; V gene: TRBV19; CDR3 protein: CASSLDRDTEAFF; CDR3 DNA: TGTGCCAGTAGCCTCGACAGAGACACTGAAGCTTTCTTT
clone size: -; J gene: TRBJ2-7; D gene: TRBD2; V gene: TRBV27; CDR3 protein: CASSRERGSSYEQYF; CDR3 DNA: TGTGCCAGCAGCCGAGAGCGGGGGAGCTCCTACGAGCAGTACTTC
clone size: -; J gene: TRBJ1-2; D gene: -; V gene: TRBV5-1; CDR3 protein: CASSPGGGQTGYTF; CDR3 DNA: TGCGCCAGCAGCCCCGGGGGGGGGCAAACTGGCTACACCTTC
clone size: many; J gene: TRBJ1-1; D gene: -; V gene: TRBV28; CDR3 protein: CASSPWAVTMNTEAFF; CDR3 DNA: TGTGCCAGCAGTCCCTGGGCTGTAACAATGAACACTGAAGCTTTCTTT
clone size: -; J gene: TRBJ2-3; D gene: TRBD1; V gene: TRBV5-4; CDR3 protein: CASSYPQGGSTDTQYF; CDR3 DNA: TGTGCCAGCAGCTACCCACAGGGGGGTAGCACAGATACGCAGTATTTT
clone size: -; J gene: TRBJ2-1; D gene: -; V gene: TRBV24-1; CDR3 protein: CATSDLPGRSYNEQFF; CDR3 DNA: TGTGCCACCAGTGATTTGCCAGGCCGCTCCTACAATGAGCAGTTCTTC
clone size: -; J gene: TRBJ2-5; D gene: -; V gene: TRBV11-2; CDR3 protein: CASTRVGEKETQYF; CDR3 DNA: TGTGCCAGCACCCGAGTTGGGGAGAAAGAGACCCAGTACTTC
clone size: -; J gene: TRBJ1-2; D gene: TRBD1; V gene: TRBV11-2; CDR3 protein: CASSLGQGGYTF; CDR3 DNA: TGTGCCAGCAGCTTAGGACAGGGGGGCTACACCTTC
clone size: -; J gene: TRBJ1-2; D gene: TRBD1; V gene: TRBV28; CDR3 protein: CASSLRGRGLIRYGYTF; CDR3 DNA: TGTGCCAGCAGTTTAAGGGGCAGGGGGCTCATCCGCTATGGCTACACCTTC
clone size: -; J gene: TRBJ1-3; D gene: TRBD1; V gene: TRBV5-5; CDR3 protein: CASSLGTGPNSGNTIYF; CDR3 DNA: TGTGCCAGCAGCTTGGGGACAGGGCCTAACTCTGGAAACACCATATATTTT
clone size: -; J gene: TRBJ2-2; D gene: TRBD2; V gene: TRBV10-3; CDR3 protein: CAIRGLAGNTGELFF; CDR3 DNA: TGTGCCATCAGGGGACTAGCGGGGAACACCGGGGAGCTGTTTTTT
clone size: -; J gene: TRBJ2-2; D gene: -; V gene: TRBV6-1; CDR3 protein: CASSASRALKRGRELFF; CDR3 DNA: TGTGCCAGCAGTGCGAGTCGGGCGCTAAAAAGGGGTCGGGAGCTGTTTTTT
clone size: -; J gene: TRBJ2-7; D gene: -; V gene: TRBV4-1; CDR3 protein: CASSPGGYEQYF; CDR3 DNA: TGCGCCAGCAGCCCTGGAGGCTACGAGCAGTACTTC
clone size: -; J gene: TRBJ1-5; D gene: TRBD1; V gene: TRBV19; CDR3 protein: CASEETGEYQPQHF; CDR3 DNA: TGTGCCTCCGAGGAAACAGGGGAGTATCAGCCCCAGCATTTT
clone size: -; J gene: TRBJ2-5; D gene: -; V gene: TRBV2; CDR3 protein: CASTPLAQETQYF; CDR3 DNA: TGTGCCAGCACCCCCTTGGCCCAAGAGACCCAGTACTTC
clone size: -; J gene: TRBJ2-3; D gene: -; V gene: TRBV18; CDR3 protein: CASLTEADRASADTQYF; CDR3 DNA: TGTGCCAGCCTCACCGAAGCGGACCGAGCTTCCGCAGATACGCAGTATTTT
clone size: -; J gene: TRBJ2-5; D gene: TRBD2; V gene: TRBV28; CDR3 protein: CASSPMRGSTSGTTKETQYF; CDR3 DNA: TGTGCCAGCAGCCCTATGCGGGGGAGCACTAGCGGGACCACTAAAGAGACCCAGTACTTC